The 29 T cell receptor beta chains given below trace back to one sample, sequenced in a study of blood T cell repertoires in COVID-19. Here immunoSEQ multiplex PCR was the method, and the copy in TCRdb shows in-frame clones only, minus some. The table shows 150,000 to 200,000 clones, with about 83% occurring only once. Sequencing used peripheral blood. These receptor sequences come from a woman of 80 years or more with acute or convalescent COVID-19.

This clone was found a few times. The chain is built from TRBV6-6 and TRBJ1-2; TRBD1 agrees at 8 bases. The CDR3 runs to 13 residues. The junction had 7 bases not matched to a gene; V was cut back by 5 bases and J by 8 bases. Germline CDR1 is MNHNY and CDR2 is SVGAGI (reference sequence). The CDR3, as DNA: TGTGCCAGCAGTAGAATCGACAGGGGCGGCTACACCTTC. Residues: CASSRIDRGGYTF.

This clone was seen a few times. The chain has TRBV27 and TRBJ2-1; 7 bases are a match to TRBD2. The germline V gene encodes CDR1 MNHEY and CDR2 SMNVEV (reference sequence). The CDR3 contains 13 residues. V was clipped by 5 bases and J by 8 bases; unmatched bases: 6. The CDR3: CASSTGGSYEQFF. Here the CDR3 DNA reads TGTGCCAGCAGTACAGGCGGGAGCTATGAGCAGTTCTTC.

The V gene is TRBV11-3, the J gene TRBJ2-3; the D gene is possibly TRBD2 (6 bases). From germline, CDR1 is SGHNT and CDR2 YENEEA. Trimming shortened V by 1 base and J by 0 bases, and 8 bases separated the two germline ends. The CDR3 spans 15 residues. The CDR3 coding sequence is TGTGCCAGCAGCTTAGGGGACTCTAGCACAGATACGCAGTATTTT. This codes for CASSLGDSSTDTQYF.

This chain connects TRBV5-1 to TRBJ1-1; D unclear. The V end lost 4 bases, the J end lost 1 base, and 14 bases lay between the germline ends. The CDR3 totals 15 residues. Per germline, CDR1 SGHRS and CDR2 YFSETQ. CDR3 DNA: TGCGCCAGCAGCATGGGAACAGAGACGAACACTGAAGCTTTCTTT. Translated, it gives CASSMGTETNTEAFF.

DNA of the CDR3: TGTGCCAGCAGCCTGGGACAGGGGTTGCCCGAGCAGTACTTC. Protein: CASSLGQGLPEQYF. The V and J genes are TRBV3-1 (or the pseudogene TRBV3-2) and TRBJ2-7, with 10 bases identical to TRBD1. V trimming: 4 bases; J trimming: 6 bases; junction bases outside the gene matches: 6. The CDR3 totals 14 residues. Germline V lookup: CDR1 LGHDT, CDR2 YNNKEL (reference sequence).

The chain joins TRBV19 to TRBJ1-2, with no clear D. V was pared by 1 base and J by 3 bases, with 15 bases between. CDR1 is LNHDA and CDR2 is SQIVND in the germline V gene (reference sequence). This CDR3 spans 16 amino acids. CDR3 bases: TGTGCCAGTAGTATAGGTCCGGGGATCGGCTACTATGGCTACACCTTC. The encoded protein is CASSIGPGIGYYGYTF.

In this sample, this clone turned up a few times. The chain recombines TRBV6-5 with TRBJ2-3, with 7 nucleotides matching TRBD1. The CDR3 loop spans 15 amino acids. Per germline, CDR1 MNHEY and CDR2 SVGAGI. The trim removed 0 bases at V and 5 bases at J, leaving 5 bases unmatched. CDR3 in DNA: TGTGCCAGCAGTTACTCGAGACAGGGACGAGATACGCAGTATTTT. Translating it yields CASSYSRQGRDTQYF.

The rearrangement uses TRBV11-2 and TRBJ2-7; the D gene is possibly TRBD1 (5 bases). The CDR3 runs to 15 residues. Trimming left V 0 bases short and J 6 bases short, with 15 bases between. From germline, CDR1 is SGHAT and CDR2 FQNNGV. CDR3 in DNA: TGTGCCAGCAGCTTAGATCCAGGGCGGATAGGCGAGCAGTACTTC. Encoded protein: CASSLDPGRIGEQYF.

This chain links TRBV6-5 with TRBJ1-2; 7 bases agree with TRBD1. CDR3 size: 11 residues. V dropped 5 bases and J dropped 10; count of bases not matched to a gene: 4. CDR1 and CDR2 (germline): MNHEY, SVGAGI. In DNA, the CDR3 is TGTGCCAGCAGTCCCGACAGGGACTACACCTTC. Amino acid sequence: CASSPDRDYTF.

There are a few counts of this clone. The rearrangement uses TRBV19 and TRBJ2-1; 13 bases fit TRBD2. CDR3 size: 15 residues. Per the germline V gene, CDR1 is LNHDA and CDR2 is SQIVND (reference sequence). V lost 7 bases, J lost 9 bases, and 9 bases stayed unmatched. The CDR3 bases are TGTGCCAGTAAGTGGGGGACTAGCGGGATTGCTGAGCAGTTCTTC. Encoded protein: CASKWGTSGIAEQFF.

A single count supports this clone. CDR3 residues: CASSLKGGTAATGNTIYF. The CDR3 region has the DNA TGTGCCAGCAGCCTGAAGGGAGGAACAGCGGCAACCGGAAACACCATATATTTT. The chain carries TRBV9 and TRBJ1-3; D not certain. The germline V gene has CDR1 SGDLS and CDR2 YYNGEE. The CDR3 sequence is 18 residues long. V was cut by 4 bases and J by 4 bases, with 24 bases left in between.

The V gene is TRBV3-1 (or the pseudogene TRBV3-2), the J gene TRBJ2-2; 7 bases agree with TRBD1. The CDR3 length is 15 residues. V lost 7 bases, J lost 2 bases, and 7 bases stayed unmatched. CDR1 is LGHDT and CDR2 is YNNKEL in the germline V gene (reference sequence). Here the CDR3 DNA reads TGTGCCAGCACCCTGACAGGGCCAAACACCGGGGAGCTGTTTTTT. This gives the protein CASTLTGPNTGELFF.

The genes are TRBV30 and TRBJ2-7; 8 nucleotides agree with TRBD1. V gave up 2 bases and J gave up 3 bases; unmatched junction bases: 6. Germline assignment: CDR1 GTSNPN and CDR2 SVGIG (reference sequence). The CDR3 consists of 14 residues. This chain's CDR3 is CAWSFRDRFYEQYF. CDR3 coding DNA: TGTGCCTGGAGTTTCCGGGACAGGTTCTACGAGCAGTACTTC.

This clone was detected a few times. The V and J genes are TRBV29-1 and TRBJ1-3; D possibly corresponds to TRBD1 (6 bases). The ends were cut back, 5 bases at V and 0 bases at J, with 11 bases in the middle. The CDR3 totals 14 residues. The germline CDR1 and CDR2 sequences are SQVTM and ANQGSEA. CDR3: CSVTGQSSGNTIYF. The CDR3 region has the DNA TGCAGCGTTACCGGACAGAGCTCTGGAAACACCATATATTTT.

The chain combines TRBV5-4 with TRBJ2-5; 7 nucleotides agree with TRBD2. The CDR3 spans 15 residues. The J segment lost 5 bases and the V segment lost 5 bases, leaving 12 bases of the junction unmatched. Germline CDR1 and CDR2: SGHNT and YYREEE (reference sequence). In nucleotides, the CDR3 is TGTGCCAGCAGTTCCTGGGGCGGGAGTGGGGAGACCCAGTACTTC. Amino acids: CASSSWGGSGETQYF.

J is TRBJ1-1 and V is TRBV7-8, with D tentatively TRBD1 (6 bases). This CDR3 contains 20 residues. V was shortened by 5 bases and J by 1 base, with 29 bases between the two germline ends. The germline V gene has CDR1 SGHVS and CDR2 FQNEAQ. The CDR3 spells CASSTRTRQGTNKRNTEAFF. The CDR3, as DNA: TGTGCCAGCAGCACAAGAACTCGTCAGGGGACGAATAAGAGGAACACTGAAGCTTTCTTT. The full variable domain, completed using reference TRBV7-8 and TRBJ1-1, is GAGVSQSPRYKVAKRGQDVALRCDPISGHVSLFWYQQALGQGPEFLTYFQNEAQLDKSGLPSDRFFAERPEGSVSTLKIQRTQQEDSAVYLCASSTRTRQGTNKRNTEAFFGQGTRLTVV.

The V call is TRBV4-1, the J call TRBJ2-1; 10 bases agree with TRBD2. CDR3 length: 15 amino acids. V lost 0 bases and J lost 10; bases outside the gene matches: 6. The V gene's germline CDR1 is MGHRA and CDR2 YSYEKL. The CDR3 reads CASSQDYSGGNEQFF. The DNA for the CDR3 is TGCGCCAGCAGCCAAGATTATAGCGGGGGGAACGAGCAGTTCTTC.

V gene TRBV4-2 combines with J gene TRBJ2-3; the D gene is possibly TRBD2 (6 bases). Deletions cut 1 base from V and 3 bases from J, with 14 bases between. This CDR3 region has 16 residues. Germline CDR1 is LGHNA and CDR2 is YNFKEQ. The chain's CDR3 is CASSQAPAAGTDTQYF. CDR3 coding DNA: TGTGCCAGCAGCCAAGCTCCAGCGGCGGGGACAGATACGCAGTATTTT.

Turning to this clone: One end of the junction is discordant with germline, which a read error may explain. V usage is TRBV7-9 and J usage is TRBJ2-7; D not resolved. The germline V gene has CDR1 SEHNR and CDR2 FQNEAQ (reference sequence). This CDR3 region has 14 residues. The CDR3 bases are TGTGCCAGCAACTTAGACGGGTATACCTACGAGCAGTACTTC. Its translation: CASNLDGYTYEQYF.

The V call is TRBV20-1, the J call TRBJ1-5, with unresolved D. CDR3 length: 14 residues. Trimming left V 3 bases short and J 9 bases short, with 18 bases between. Looked up from germline, CDR1 is DFQATT and CDR2 is SNEGSKA (reference sequence). This chain's CDR3 is CSASPDSVGGPQHF. The CDR3 nucleotides read TGCAGTGCTAGTCCTGACTCCGTGGGAGGGCCCCAGCATTTT.

The chain is built from TRBV18 and TRBJ2-7; the D gene is possibly TRBD1 (6 bases). V was trimmed by 3 bases and J by 7 bases, leaving 10 bases between them. The germline V gene encodes CDR1 KGHSH and CDR2 LQKENI. The CDR3 has 12 amino acids. The CDR3 loop reads CASSPSRGEQYF. DNA for the CDR3: TGTGCCAGCTCACCCTCTAGGGGGGAGCAGTACTTC. The full variable domain, completed using reference TRBV18 and TRBJ2-7, is NAGVMQNPRHLVRRRGQEARLRCSPMKGHSHVYWYRQLPEEGLKFMVYLQKENIIDESGMPKERFSAEFPKEGPSILRIQQVVRGDSAAYFCASSPSRGEQYFGPGTRLTVT.

This chain uses TRBV28 with TRBJ1-2; 12 nucleotides line up with TRBD1. Germline trimming cut 3 bases from V and 13 bases from J; bases unmatched to any gene: 9. This CDR3 is built from 14 residues. Germline values: CDR1 MDHEN, CDR2 SYDVKM. In DNA form, the CDR3 reads TGTGCCAGCAGTTTGTTGGGGGACAGGGGGCGATGCACCTTC. It is translated as CASSLLGDRGRCTF.

This clone was seen a few times. V and J are TRBV2 and TRBJ1-2; no clear D. The CDR3 sequence is 14 residues long. Germline lookup yields CDR1 SNHLY and CDR2 FYNNEI. Trimming stripped 7 bases from V and 5 bases from J, with 17 bases between. CDR3 DNA sequence: TGTGCCAGCACTCGCCCGAGGGCCGGGTATGGCTACACCTTC. Translating it yields CASTRPRAGYGYTF.

This chain joins TRBV10-3 and TRBJ2-2, with 7 bases identical to TRBD2. The CDR3 has 16 amino acids. The V gene end was trimmed by 0 bases and the J gene end by 0 bases; junction bases not matched to a gene: 1. Per the germline V gene, CDR1 is ENHRY and CDR2 is SYGVKD. Here the CDR3 DNA reads TGTGCCATCAGTGAGTCGACTAGCTCGAACACCGGGGAGCTGTTTTTT. Its translation is CAISESTSSNTGELFF.

The rearrangement links TRBV14 to TRBJ1-4, with D perhaps TRBD1 (5 bases). The CDR3 consists of 17 residues. Trimming took 0 bases from V and 3 from J, leaving 14 bases between them. Germline V gene data show CDR1 as SGHDN and CDR2 as FVKESK. CDR3 region: CASSQDSRGRANEKLFF. Here the CDR3 DNA reads TGTGCCAGCAGCCAAGATTCCCGCGGCAGGGCTAATGAAAAACTGTTTTTT.

This clone has more than one count but fewer than ten. The chain employs TRBV28 and TRBJ2-7; 8 positions match TRBD1. CDR1 MDHEN and CDR2 SYDVKM come from the germline V gene. The CDR3 is made up of 15 amino acids. V dropped 5 bases and J dropped 1; count of bases not matched to a gene: 7. In DNA, the CDR3 is TGTGCCAGCAGTGGTGCCACAGGGGGTTCCTACGAGCAGTACTTC. This translates into CASSGATGGSYEQYF.

The chain combines TRBV19 with TRBJ1-5; no clear D gene. V was trimmed by 3 bases and J by 3 bases, leaving 9 bases between them. Germline CDR1 and CDR2: LNHDA and SQIVND (reference sequence). The length of the CDR3 is 14 residues. For the CDR3, the DNA is TGTGCCAGTAGTATCCCCCGGTTCAATCAGCCCCAGCATTTT. It translates to CASSIPRFNQPQHF.

The chain is built from TRBV6-1 and TRBJ1-5; the D gene is possibly TRBD1 (6 bases). The germline gives CDR1 MNHNS, CDR2 SASEGT. The CDR3 contains 16 residues. Deletions cut 4 bases from V and 3 bases from J, with 16 bases between. CDR3 bases: TGTGCCAGCAGTGGGAAGGGGGGGCTCTCCAATCAGCCCCAGCATTTT. Its protein product is CASSGKGGLSNQPQHF.

The rearrangement links TRBV19 to TRBJ1-1; D remains ambiguous. There are 16 residues in the CDR3. V lost 4 bases, J lost 1 base, and 16 bases lay in between. Germline lookup yields CDR1 LNHDA and CDR2 SQIVND (reference sequence). CDR3 residues: CASSTSGLTSNTEAFF. In DNA form, the CDR3 reads TGTGCCAGTAGTACTTCGGGTCTCACTTCGAACACTGAAGCTTTCTTT.